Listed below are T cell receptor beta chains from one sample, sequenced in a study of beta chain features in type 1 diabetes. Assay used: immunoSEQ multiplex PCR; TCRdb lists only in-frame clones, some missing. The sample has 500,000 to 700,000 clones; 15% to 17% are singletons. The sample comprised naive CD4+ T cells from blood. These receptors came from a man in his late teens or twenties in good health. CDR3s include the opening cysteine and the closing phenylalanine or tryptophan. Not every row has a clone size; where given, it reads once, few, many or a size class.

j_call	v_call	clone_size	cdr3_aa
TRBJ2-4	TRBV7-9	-	CASTVSGGRGKNIQYF
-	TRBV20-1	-	CSARDRLEQYF
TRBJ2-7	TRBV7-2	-	CASSLEVPGEQYF
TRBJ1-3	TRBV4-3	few	CASSQERGRQGNTIYF
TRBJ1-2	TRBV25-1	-	CASSEGTGFAYGYTF
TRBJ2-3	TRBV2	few	CASSEARDTQYF
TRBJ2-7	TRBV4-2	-	CASSQDRTSGGYEQYF
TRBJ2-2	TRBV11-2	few	CASSLRTTPGQGNTGELFF
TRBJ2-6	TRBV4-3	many	CASSPAGAGANVLTF
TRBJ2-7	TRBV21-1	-	CASTPDRSEQYF
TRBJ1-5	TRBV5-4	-	CASSTGPSNQPQHF
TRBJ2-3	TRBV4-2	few	CASSRTLAGGSTDTQYF
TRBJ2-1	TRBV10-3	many	CAISEGSGSYNEQFF
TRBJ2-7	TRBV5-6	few	CASSLVGPEQYF
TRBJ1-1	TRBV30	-	CAWKGRWTEAFF
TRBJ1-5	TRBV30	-	CAWSVGTGTHQPQHF
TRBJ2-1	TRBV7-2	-	CASRPGGPRYNEQFF
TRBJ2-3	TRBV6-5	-	CASSPPGTGRDTQYF
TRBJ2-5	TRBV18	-	CASSLKTGETQYF
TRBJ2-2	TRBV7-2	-	CASSLALAGGRVTGELFF
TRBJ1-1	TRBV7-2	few	CASSSGQMNTEAFF
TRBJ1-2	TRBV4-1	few	CASRKGDRSKNYGYTF
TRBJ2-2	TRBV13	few	CASSSYRDRGPNTGELFF
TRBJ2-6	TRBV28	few	CASSYGQGMANVLTF
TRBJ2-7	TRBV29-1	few	CSVDSGRAPAYEQYF
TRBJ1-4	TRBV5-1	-	CASSLAGTENEKLFF
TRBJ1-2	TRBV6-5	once	CASRATGSRHYGYTF
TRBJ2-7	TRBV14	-	CASSQGGNRPYEQYF
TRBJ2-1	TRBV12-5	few	CASGLRLGRGKDNEQFF
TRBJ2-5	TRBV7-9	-	CASKPMGGRRTQYF
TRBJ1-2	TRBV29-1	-	CSVNVGGTLYGYTF
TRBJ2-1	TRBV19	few	CASISSRAGGNEQFF
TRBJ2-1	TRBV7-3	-	CASSSLGGQTEESSYNEQFF
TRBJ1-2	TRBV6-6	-	CASSYPLGQGDGYTF
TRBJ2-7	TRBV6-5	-	CASSYSRDRGSYEQYF
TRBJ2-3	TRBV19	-	CASSRRTSAWPDTQYF
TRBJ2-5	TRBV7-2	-	CASSKTGVIWETQYF
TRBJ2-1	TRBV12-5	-	CASGLARDREISYEQFF
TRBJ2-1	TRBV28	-	CASITSGSSYNEQFF
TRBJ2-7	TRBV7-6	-	CASSLDYGLPYEQYF
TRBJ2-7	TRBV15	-	CATSRATLSRRGRSYEQYF
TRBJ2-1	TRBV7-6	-	CASSLRTTGSSYNEQFF
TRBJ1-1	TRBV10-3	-	CAISRSGQGAQGNTEAFF
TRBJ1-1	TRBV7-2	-	CASTYHTEAFF
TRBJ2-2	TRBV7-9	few	CASSGSGGNTGELFF
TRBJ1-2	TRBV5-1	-	CASSPTDRGGYTF
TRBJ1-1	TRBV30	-	CAWSVKGPGAFF
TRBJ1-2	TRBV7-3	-	CASSLNPDRVGGYTF
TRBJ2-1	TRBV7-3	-	CASSGQGSYNEQFF
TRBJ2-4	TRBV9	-	CASSVQDRGGLAKNIQYF